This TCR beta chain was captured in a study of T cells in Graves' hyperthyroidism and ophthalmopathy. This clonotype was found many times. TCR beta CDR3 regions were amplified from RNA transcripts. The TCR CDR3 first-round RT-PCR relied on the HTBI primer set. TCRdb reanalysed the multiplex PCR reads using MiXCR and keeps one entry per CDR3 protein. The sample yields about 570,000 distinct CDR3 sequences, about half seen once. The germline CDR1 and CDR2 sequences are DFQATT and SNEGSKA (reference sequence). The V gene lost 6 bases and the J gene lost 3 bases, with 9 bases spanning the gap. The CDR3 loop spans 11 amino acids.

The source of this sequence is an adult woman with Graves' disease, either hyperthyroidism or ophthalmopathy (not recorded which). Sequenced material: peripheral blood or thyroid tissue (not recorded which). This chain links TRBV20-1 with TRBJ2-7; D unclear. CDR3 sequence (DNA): TGCAGTGCCTCAGGTCTCTACGAGCAGTACTTC. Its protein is CSASGLYEQYF.